The TCR beta chain under discussion was sequenced for a study of blood T cell repertoires in COVID-19. About the study: COVID-19 samples, acute and convalescent, were from the United States, Italy and Spain.

The V and J ends lost 6 bases and 2 bases, in that order; junction bases with no gene match: 6. This CDR3 contains 14 residues. Germline CDR1 reads SNHLY; CDR2 reads FYNNEI. Source study methods: Estimated nucleated cell counts came from reference gene primer amplification. The method was immunoSEQ multiplex PCR; TCRdb's version includes in-frame clones alone and lacks a portion of them. V and J calls and clone size are those listed in that table; D and trimming were worked out from the DNA. Here the sample spans around 450,000 clones, about 90% being singletons. Adults between about 18 and 95 years of age took part from 24 US areas. Participants had their cohort set by participant-reported clinical history.

The receptor was derived from a young man who had recovered from COVID-19. The chain combines TRBV2 with TRBJ2-5; 7 bases fit TRBD1. The material sequenced was PBMCs or T cells enriched from blood (not recorded which). The CDR3 protein is CASRDDRVQETQYF. CDR3 coding DNA: TGTGCCAGCAGGGATGACAGGGTACAAGAGACCCAGTACTTC.